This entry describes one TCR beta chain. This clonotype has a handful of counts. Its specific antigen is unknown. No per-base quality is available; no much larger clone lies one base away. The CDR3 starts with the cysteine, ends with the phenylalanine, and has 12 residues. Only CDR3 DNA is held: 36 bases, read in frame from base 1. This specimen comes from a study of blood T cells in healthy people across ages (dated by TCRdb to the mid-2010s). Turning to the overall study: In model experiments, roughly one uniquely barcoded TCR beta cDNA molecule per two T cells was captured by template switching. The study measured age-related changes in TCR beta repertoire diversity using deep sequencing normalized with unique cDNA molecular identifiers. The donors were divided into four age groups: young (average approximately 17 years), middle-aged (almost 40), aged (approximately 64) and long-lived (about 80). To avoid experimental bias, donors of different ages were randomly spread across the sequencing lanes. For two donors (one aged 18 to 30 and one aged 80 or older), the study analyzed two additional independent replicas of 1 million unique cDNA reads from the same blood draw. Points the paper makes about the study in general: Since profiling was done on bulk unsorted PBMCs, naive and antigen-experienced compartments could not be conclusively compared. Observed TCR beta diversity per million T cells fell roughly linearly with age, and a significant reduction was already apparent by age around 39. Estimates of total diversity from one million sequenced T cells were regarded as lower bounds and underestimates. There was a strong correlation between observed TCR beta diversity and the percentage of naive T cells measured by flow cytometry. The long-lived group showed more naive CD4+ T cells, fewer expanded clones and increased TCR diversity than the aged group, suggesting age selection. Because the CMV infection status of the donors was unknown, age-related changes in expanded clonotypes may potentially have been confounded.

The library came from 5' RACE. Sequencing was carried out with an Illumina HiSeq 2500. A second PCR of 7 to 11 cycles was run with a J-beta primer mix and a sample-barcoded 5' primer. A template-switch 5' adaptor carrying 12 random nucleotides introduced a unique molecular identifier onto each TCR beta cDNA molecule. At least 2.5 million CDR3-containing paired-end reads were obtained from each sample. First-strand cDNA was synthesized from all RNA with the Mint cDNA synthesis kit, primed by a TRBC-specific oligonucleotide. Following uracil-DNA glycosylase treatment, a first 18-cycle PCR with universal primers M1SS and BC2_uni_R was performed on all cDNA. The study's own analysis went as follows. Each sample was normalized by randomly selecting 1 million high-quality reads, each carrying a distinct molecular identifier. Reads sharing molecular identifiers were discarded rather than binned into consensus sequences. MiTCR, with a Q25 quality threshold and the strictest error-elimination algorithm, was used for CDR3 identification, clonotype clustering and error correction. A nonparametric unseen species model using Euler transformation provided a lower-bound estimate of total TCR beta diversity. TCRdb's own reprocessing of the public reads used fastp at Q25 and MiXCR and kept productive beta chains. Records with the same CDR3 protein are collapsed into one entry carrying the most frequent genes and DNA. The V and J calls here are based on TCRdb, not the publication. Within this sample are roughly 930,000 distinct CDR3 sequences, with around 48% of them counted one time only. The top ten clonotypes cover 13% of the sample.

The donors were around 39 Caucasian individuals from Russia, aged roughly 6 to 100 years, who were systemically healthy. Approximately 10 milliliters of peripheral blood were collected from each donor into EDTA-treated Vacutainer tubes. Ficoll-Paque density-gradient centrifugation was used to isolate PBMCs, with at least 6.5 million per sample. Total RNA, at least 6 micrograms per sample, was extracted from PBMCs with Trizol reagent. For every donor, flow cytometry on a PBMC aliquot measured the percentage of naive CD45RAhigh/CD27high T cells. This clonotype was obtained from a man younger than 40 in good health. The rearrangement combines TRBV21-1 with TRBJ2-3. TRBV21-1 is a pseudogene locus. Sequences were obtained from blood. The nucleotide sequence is TGTGCCAGCAGCAAAAGGACAGATACGCAGTATTTT. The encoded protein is CASSKRTDTQYF.